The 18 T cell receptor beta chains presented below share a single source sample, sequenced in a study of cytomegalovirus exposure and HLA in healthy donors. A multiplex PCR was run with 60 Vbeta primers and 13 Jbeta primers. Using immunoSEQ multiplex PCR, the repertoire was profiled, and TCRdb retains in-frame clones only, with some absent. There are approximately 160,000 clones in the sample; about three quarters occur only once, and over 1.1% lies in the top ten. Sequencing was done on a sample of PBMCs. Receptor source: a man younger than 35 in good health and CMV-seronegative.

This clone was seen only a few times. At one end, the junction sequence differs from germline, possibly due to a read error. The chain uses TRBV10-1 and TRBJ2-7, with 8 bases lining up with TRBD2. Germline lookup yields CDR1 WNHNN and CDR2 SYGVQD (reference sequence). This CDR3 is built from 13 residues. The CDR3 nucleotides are TGCGCTAGCAGTGATGGGACTAGGGGCGAGCAGTACTTC. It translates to CASSDGTRGEQYF.

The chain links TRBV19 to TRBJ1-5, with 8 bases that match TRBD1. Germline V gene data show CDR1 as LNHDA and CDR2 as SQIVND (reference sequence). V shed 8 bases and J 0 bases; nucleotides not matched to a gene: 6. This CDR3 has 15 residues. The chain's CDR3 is CASADRGNSNQPQHF. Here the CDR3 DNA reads TGTGCCAGTGCTGACAGGGGAAATAGCAATCAGCCCCAGCATTTT.

CDR3 sequence reads: CASSVVGTGVTEAFF. For the CDR3, the DNA is TGTGCCAGCAGCGTAGTCGGGACAGGGGTCACTGAAGCTTTCTTT. V usage is TRBV9 and J usage is TRBJ1-1; 10 nucleotides agree with TRBD1. The CDR3 covers 15 residues. Germline V gene data show CDR1 as SGDLS and CDR2 as YYNGEE. With V trimmed by 0 bases and J by 4 bases, 3 bases remained unmatched. Supplemented by reference TRBV9 and TRBJ1-1, the full variable domain reads DSGVTQTPKHLITATGQRVTLRCSPRSGDLSVYWYQQSLDQGLQFLIQYYNGEERAKGNILERFSAQQFPDLHSELNLSSLELGDSALYFCASSVVGTGVTEAFFGQGTRLTVV.

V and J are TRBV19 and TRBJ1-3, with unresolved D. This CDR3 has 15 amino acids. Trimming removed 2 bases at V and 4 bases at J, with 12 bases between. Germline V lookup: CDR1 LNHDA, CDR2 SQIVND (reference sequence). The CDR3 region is CASSIQALLGNTIYF. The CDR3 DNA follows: TGTGCCAGTAGTATACAAGCCCTCCTAGGAAACACCATATATTTT.

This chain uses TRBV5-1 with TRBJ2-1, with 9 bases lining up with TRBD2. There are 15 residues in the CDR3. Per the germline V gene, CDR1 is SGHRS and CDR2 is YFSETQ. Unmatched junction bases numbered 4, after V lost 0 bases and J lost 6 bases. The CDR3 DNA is TGCGCCAGCAGCTTGGGGTTAGCGGGAGCCAATGAGCAGTTCTTC. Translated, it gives CASSLGLAGANEQFF. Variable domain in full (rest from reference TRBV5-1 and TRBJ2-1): KAGVTQTPRYLIKTRGQQVTLSCSPISGHRSVSWYQQTPGQGLQFLFEYFSETQRNKGNFPGRFSGRQFSNSRSEMNVSTLELGDSALYLCASSLGLAGANEQFFGPGTRLTVL.

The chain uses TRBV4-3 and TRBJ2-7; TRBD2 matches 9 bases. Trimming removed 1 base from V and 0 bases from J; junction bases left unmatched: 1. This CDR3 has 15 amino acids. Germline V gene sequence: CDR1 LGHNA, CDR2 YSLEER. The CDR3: CASSQGTSDSYEQYF. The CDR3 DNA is TGCGCCAGCAGCCAAGGGACTAGCGACTCCTACGAGCAGTACTTC.

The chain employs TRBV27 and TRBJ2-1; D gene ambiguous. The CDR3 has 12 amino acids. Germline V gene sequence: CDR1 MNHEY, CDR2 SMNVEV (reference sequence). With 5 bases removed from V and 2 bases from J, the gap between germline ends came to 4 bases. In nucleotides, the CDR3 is TGTGCCAGCAGTACGGCCTACAATGAGCAGTTCTTC. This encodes CASSTAYNEQFF.

In DNA form, the CDR3 reads TGTGCCTGGAGTGTATACGGGAACACTGAAGCTTTCTTT. This sequence encodes CAWSVYGNTEAFF. The J gene is TRBJ1-1, the V gene TRBV30; D is ambiguous. The CDR3 length is 13 residues. Germline-derived CDR1 and CDR2 are GTSNPN and SVGIG (reference sequence). V was cut by 0 bases and J by 1 base, with 6 bases left in between.

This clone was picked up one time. CDR3 DNA: TGCGCCAGCAGCGGACGGGACAGTTGGGAAAATCAGCCCCAGCATTTT. Amino acid sequence: CASSGRDSWENQPQHF. This chain links TRBV4-1 with TRBJ1-5, with TRBD1 matching 7 bases. After removal of 5 bases from V and 4 bases from J, the junction contained 11 bases not matched to a gene. The CDR3 has 16 residues. CDR1 and CDR2 (germline): MGHRA, YSYEKL.

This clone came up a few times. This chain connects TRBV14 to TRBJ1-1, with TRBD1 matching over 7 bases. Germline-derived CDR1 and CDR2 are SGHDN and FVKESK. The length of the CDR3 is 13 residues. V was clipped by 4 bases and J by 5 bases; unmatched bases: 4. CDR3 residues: CASSLWTGTEAFF. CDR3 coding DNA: TGTGCCAGCAGCCTGTGGACAGGTACTGAAGCTTTCTTT.

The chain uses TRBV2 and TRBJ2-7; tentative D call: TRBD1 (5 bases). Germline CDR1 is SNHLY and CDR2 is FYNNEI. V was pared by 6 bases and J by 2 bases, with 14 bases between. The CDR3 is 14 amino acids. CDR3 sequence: CASRAREPPYEQYF. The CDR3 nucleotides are TGTGCCAGCAGGGCCAGGGAACCCCCCTACGAGCAGTACTTC. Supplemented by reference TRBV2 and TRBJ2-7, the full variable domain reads EPEVTQTPSHQVTQMGQEVILRCVPISNHLYFYWYRQILGQKVEFLVSFYNNEISEKSEIFDDQFSVERPDGSNFTLKIRSTKLEDSAMYFCASRAREPPYEQYFGPGTRLTVT.

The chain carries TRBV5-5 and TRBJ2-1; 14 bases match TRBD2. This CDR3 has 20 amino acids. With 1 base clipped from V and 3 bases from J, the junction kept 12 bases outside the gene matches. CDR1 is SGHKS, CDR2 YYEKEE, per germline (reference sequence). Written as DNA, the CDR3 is TGTGCCAGCAGCTTGAGTGGGGGAGGACTAGCGGGAGGAAGCTACAATGAGCAGTTCTTC. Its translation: CASSLSGGGLAGGSYNEQFF. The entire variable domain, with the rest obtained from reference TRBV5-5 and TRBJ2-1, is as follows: DAGVTQSPTHLIKTRGQQVTLRCSPISGHKSVSWYQQVLGQGPQFIFQYYEKEERGRGNFPDRFSARQFPNYSSELNVNALLLGDSALYLCASSLSGGGLAGGSYNEQFFGPGTRLTVL.

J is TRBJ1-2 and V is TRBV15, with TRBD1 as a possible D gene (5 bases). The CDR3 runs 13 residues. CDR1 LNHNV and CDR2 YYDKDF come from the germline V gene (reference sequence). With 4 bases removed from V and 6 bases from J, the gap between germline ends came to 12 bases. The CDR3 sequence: CATSTLQGDGYTF. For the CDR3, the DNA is TGTGCCACCAGCACTCTCCAGGGTGATGGCTACACCTTC. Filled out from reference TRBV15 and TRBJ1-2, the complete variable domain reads DAMVIQNPRYQVTQFGKPVTLSCSQTLNHNVMYWYQQKSSQAPKLLFHYYDKDFNNEADTPDNFQSRRPNTSFCFLDIRSPGLGDTAMYLCATSTLQGDGYTFGSGTRLTVV.

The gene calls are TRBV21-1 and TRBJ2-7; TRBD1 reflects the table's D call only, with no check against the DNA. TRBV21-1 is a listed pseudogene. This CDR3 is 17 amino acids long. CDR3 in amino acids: CASSNDSPGQVPYEQYF. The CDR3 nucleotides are TGTGCCAGCAGCAATGATTCTCCGGGACAGGTTCCCTACGAGCAGTACTTC.

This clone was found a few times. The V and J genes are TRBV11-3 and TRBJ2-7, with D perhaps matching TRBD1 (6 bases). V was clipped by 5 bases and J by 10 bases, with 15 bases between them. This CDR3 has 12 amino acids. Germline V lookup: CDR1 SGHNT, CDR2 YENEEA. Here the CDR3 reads CASSRPRTDQYF. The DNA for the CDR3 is TGTGCCAGCAGCCGACCAAGGACAGATCAGTACTTC.

The CDR3 region has the DNA TGTGCTAGTGGCAACTCCGGACAGCCCTACGAGCAGTACTTC. Its translation: CASGNSGQPYEQYF. The chain links TRBV12-5 to TRBJ2-5; D is possibly TRBD1 (6 bases). The assigned J gene may be wrong: the sequence end matches TRBJ2-7 better. The CDR3 spans 14 residues. Per the germline V gene, CDR1 is LGHNT and CDR2 is FRNRAP.

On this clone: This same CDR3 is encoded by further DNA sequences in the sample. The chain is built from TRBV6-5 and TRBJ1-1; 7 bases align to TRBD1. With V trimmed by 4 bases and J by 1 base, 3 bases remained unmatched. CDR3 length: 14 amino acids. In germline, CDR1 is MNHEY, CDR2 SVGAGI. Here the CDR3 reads CASSSRTGNTEAFF. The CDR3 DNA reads TGTGCCAGCAGTTCTCGGACAGGGAACACTGAAGCTTTCTTT.

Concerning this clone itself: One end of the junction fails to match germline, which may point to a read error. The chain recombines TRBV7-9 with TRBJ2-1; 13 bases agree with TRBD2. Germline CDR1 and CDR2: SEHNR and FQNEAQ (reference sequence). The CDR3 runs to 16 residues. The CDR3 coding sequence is TGTTCCAGCAGCTCGACTAGCGGGAGGCCTTACAATGAGCAGTTCTTC. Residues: CSSSSTSGRPYNEQFF.